This T cell receptor beta chain derives from a study of blood T cell repertoires in COVID-19. The protocol was immunoSEQ multiplex PCR, while the TCRdb copy is restricted to in-frame clones and leaves out a portion. In the table there are about 270,000 clones, approximately 89% of which are singletons. Sequences were obtained from peripheral blood. The clonotype comes from a man in his forties with active or convalescent COVID-19.

The CDR3 sequence is CATAAGNQPQHF. CDR3 DNA: TGTGCCACCGCCGCCGGGAATCAGCCCCAGCATTTT. V gene TRBV19 combines with J gene TRBJ1-5; D gene unclear. Germline V gene sequence: CDR1 LNHDA, CDR2 SQIVND (reference sequence). V dropped 10 bases and J dropped 4 bases, with 11 bases sitting between them. This CDR3 spans 12 amino acids. Based on the CDR3 plus reference TRBV19 and TRBJ1-5, the full variable domain is DGGITQSPKYLFRKEGQNVTLSCEQNLNHDAMYWYRQDPGQGLRLIYYSQIVNDFQKGDIAEGYSVSREKKESFPLTVTSAQKNPTAFYLCATAAGNQPQHFGDGTRLSIL.